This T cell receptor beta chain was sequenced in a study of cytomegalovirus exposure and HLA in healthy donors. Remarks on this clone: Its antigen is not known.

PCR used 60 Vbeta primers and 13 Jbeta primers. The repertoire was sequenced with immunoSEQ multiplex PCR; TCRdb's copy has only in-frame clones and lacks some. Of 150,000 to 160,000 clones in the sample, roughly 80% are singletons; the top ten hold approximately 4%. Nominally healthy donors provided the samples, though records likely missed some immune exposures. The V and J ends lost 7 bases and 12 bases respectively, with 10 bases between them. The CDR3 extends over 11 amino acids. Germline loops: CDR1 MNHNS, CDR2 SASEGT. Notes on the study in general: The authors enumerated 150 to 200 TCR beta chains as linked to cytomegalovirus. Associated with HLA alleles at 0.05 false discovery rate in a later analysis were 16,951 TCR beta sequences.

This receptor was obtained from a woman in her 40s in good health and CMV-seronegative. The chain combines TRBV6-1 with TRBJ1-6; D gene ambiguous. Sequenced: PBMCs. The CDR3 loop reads CASIASGPLHF. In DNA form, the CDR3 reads TGTGCCAGCATAGCTTCGGGACCCCTCCACTTT.